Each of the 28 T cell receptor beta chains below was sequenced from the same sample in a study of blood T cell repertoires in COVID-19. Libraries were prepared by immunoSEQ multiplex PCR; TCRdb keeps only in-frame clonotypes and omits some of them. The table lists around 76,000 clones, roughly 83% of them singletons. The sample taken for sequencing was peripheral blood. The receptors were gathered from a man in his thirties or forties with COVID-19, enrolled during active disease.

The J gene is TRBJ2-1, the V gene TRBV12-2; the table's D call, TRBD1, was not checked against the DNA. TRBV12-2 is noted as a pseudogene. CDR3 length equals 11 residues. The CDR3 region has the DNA TGTGCAAGTCGCAACAATTCTGAGCAGTTCTTC. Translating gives CASRNNSEQFF.

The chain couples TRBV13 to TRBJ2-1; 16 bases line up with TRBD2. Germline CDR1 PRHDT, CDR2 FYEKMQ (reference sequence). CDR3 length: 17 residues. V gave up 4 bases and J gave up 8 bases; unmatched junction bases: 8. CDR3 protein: CASSSGTSGRGVDEQFF. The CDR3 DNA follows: TGTGCCAGCAGCTCGGGGACTAGCGGGAGGGGAGTAGATGAGCAGTTCTTC.

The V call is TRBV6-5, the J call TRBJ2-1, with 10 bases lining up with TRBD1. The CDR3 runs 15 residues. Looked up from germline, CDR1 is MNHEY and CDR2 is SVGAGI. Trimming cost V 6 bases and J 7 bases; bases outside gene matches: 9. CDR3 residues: CASSVGRQGANEQFF. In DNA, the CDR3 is TGTGCCAGCAGCGTAGGGAGACAGGGGGCGAATGAGCAGTTCTTC.

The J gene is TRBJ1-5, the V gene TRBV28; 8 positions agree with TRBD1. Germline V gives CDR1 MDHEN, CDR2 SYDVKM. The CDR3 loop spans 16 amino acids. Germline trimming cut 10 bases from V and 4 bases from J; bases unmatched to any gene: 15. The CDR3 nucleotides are TGTGCCACCAAAGGACAGGGATATATAGGGAATCAGCCCCAGCATTTT. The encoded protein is CATKGQGYIGNQPQHF.

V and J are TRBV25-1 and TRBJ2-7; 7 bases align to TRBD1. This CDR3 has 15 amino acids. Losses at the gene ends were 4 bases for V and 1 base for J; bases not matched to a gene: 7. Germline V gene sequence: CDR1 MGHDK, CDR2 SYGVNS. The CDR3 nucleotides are TGTGCCAGCAGTGGTCGGACAGGTCAGTCCTACGAGCAGTACTTC. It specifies CASSGRTGQSYEQYF.

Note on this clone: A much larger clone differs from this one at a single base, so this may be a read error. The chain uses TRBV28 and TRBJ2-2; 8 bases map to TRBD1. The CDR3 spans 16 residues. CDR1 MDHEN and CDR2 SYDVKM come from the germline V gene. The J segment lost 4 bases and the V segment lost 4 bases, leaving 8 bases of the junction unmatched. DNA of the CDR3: TGTGCCAGCAGTTCAGTACAGGGGGGCGGCACCGGGGAGCTGTTTTTT. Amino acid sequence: CASSSVQGGGTGELFF.

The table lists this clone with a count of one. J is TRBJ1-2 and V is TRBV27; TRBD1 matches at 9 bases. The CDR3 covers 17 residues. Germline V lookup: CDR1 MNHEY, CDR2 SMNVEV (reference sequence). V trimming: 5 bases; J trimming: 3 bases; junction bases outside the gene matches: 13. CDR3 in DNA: TGTGCCAGCAGTCCCCGGGACAGGGCCGCGGGGTACTATGGCTACACCTTC. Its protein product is CASSPRDRAAGYYGYTF.

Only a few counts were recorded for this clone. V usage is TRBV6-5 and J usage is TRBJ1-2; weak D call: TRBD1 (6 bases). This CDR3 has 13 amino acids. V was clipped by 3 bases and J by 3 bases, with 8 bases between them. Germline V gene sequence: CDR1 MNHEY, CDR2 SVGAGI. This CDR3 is CASSYGQHYGYTF. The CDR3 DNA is TGTGCCAGCAGTTATGGACAGCACTATGGCTACACCTTC.

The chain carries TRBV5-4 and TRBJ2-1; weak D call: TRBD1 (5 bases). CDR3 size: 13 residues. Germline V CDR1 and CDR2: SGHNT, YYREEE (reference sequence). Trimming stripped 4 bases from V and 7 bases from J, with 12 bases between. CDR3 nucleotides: TGTGCCAGCAGCGACAGACTGAGGAATGAGCAGTTCTTC. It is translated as CASSDRLRNEQFF.

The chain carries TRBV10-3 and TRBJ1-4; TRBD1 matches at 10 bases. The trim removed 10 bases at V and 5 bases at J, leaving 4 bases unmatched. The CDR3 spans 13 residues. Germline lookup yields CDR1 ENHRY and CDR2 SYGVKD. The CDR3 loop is CATQTGGNEKLFF. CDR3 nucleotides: TGTGCCACCCAGACAGGGGGCAATGAAAAACTGTTTTTT.

The CDR3 is CASSLQGTEKLFF. CDR3 bases: TGCGCCAGCAGCTTGCAGGGGACTGAAAAACTGTTTTTT. This chain uses TRBV5-1 with TRBJ1-4, with D possibly TRBD1 on 6 matching bases. The germline V gene has CDR1 SGHRS and CDR2 YFSETQ. This CDR3 comprises 13 residues. V lost 1 base, J lost 7 bases, and 8 bases lay in between.

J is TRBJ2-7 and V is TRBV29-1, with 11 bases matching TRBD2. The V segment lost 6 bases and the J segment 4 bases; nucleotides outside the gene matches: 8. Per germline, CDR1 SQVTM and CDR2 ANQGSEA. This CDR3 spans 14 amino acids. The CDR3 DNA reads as TGCAGCGTCCTACTAGCGGGGGTCGAGTACGAGCAGTACTTC. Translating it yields CSVLLAGVEYEQYF.

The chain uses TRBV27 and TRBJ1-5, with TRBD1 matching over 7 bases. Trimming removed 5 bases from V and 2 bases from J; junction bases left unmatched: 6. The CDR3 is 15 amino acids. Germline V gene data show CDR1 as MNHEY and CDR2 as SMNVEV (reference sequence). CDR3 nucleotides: TGTGCCAGCAGTCCCGACAGGGTCGGCAATCAGCCCCAGCATTTT. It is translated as CASSPDRVGNQPQHF.

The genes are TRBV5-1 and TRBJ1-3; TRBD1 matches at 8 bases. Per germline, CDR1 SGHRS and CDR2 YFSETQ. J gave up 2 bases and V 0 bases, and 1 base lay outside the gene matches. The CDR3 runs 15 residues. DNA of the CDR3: TGCGCCAGCAGCTTGGTACAGGGGGCTGGAAACACCATATATTTT. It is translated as CASSLVQGAGNTIYF.

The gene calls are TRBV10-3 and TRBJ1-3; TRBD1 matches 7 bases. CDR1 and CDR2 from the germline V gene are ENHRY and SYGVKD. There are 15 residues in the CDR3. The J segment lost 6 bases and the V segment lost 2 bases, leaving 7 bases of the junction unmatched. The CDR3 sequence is CAISEAGGRKNTIYF. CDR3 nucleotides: TGTGCCATCAGTGAGGCAGGGGGAAGGAAAAACACCATATATTTT.

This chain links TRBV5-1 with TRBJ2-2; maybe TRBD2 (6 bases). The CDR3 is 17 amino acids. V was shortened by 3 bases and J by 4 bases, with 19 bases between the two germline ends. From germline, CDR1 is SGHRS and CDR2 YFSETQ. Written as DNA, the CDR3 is TGCGCCAGCAGCTCAAAAGCGACCGGGACTTCCACCGGGGAGCTGTTTTTT. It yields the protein CASSSKATGTSTGELFF.

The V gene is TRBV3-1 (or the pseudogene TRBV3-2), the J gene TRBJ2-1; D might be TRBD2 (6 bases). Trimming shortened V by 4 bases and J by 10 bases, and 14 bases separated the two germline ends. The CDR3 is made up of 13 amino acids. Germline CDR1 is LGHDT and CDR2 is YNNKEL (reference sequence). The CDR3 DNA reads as TGTGCCAGCAGCCCGACTAGTAATCTCGAGCAGTTCTTC. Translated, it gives CASSPTSNLEQFF.

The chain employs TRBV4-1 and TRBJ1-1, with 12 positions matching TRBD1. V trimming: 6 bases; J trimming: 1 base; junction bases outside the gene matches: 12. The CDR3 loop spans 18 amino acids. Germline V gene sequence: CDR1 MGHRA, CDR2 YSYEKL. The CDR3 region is CASSPTGTGGVRNTEAFF. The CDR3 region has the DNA TGCGCCAGCAGTCCAACCGGGACAGGGGGCGTTCGGAACACTGAAGCTTTCTTT.

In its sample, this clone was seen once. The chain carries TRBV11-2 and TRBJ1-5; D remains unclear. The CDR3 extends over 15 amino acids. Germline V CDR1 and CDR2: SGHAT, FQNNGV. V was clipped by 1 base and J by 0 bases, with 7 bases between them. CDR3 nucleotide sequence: TGTGCCAGCAGCTTAGGTTCAGGTAGCAATCAGCCCCAGCATTTT. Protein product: CASSLGSGSNQPQHF. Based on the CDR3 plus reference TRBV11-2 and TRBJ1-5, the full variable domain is EAGVAQSPRYKIIEKRQSVAFWCNPISGHATLYWYQQILGQGPKLLIQFQNNGVVDDSQLPKDRFSAERLKGVDSTLKIQPAKLEDSAVYLCASSLGSGSNQPQHFGDGTRLSIL.

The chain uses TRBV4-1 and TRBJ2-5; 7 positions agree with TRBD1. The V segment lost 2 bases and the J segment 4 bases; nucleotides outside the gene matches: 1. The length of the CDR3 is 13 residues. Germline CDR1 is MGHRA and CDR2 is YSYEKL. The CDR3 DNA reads TGCGCCAGCAGCCAACAGGGGGTAGAGACCCAGTACTTC. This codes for CASSQQGVETQYF.

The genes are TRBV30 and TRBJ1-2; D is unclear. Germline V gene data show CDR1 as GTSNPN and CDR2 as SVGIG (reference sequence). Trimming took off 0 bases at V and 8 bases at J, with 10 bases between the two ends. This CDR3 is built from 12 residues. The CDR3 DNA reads TGTGCCTGGAGTGTCCGAAGCGGGGGCTACACCTTC. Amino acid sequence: CAWSVRSGGYTF.

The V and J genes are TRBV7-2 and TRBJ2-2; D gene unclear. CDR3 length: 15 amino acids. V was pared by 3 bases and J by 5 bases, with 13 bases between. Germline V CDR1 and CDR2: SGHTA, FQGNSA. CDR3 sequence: CASSFAALETGELFF. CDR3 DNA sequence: TGTGCCAGCAGCTTCGCAGCCCTAGAAACCGGGGAGCTGTTTTTT.

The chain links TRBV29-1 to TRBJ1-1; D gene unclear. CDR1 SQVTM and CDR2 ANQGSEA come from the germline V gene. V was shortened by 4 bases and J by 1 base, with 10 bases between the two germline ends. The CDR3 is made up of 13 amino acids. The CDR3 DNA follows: TGCAGCGTTGGTTCTATTCCGAACACTGAAGCTTTCTTT. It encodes CSVGSIPNTEAFF.

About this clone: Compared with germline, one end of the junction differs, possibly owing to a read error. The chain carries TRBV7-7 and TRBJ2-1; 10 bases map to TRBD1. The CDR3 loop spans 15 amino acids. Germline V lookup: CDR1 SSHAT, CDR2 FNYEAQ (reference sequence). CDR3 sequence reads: CASSPGTGVRNEQFF. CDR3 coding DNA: TGTGCTAGCAGCCCCGGGACAGGGGTGAGAAATGAGCAGTTCTTC.

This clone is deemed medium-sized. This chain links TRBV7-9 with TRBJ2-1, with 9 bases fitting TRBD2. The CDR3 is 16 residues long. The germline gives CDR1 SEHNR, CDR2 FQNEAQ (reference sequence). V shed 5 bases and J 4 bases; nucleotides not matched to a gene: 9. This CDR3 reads CASSTPAGGAYNEQFF. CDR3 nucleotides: TGTGCCAGCAGCACCCCCGCGGGGGGGGCATACAATGAGCAGTTCTTC.

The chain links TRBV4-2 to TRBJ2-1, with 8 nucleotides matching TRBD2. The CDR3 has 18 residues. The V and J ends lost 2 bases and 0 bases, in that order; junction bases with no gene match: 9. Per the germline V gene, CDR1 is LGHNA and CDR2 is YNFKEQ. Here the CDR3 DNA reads TGTGCCAGCAGCCAAAGTCCTCCTGGGACTAGCTCCTACAATGAGCAGTTCTTC. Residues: CASSQSPPGTSSYNEQFF.

CDR3 sequence: CASRPGQVYGYTF. The CDR3 DNA reads as TGTGCCAGCAGACCGGGACAGGTCTATGGCTACACCTTC. The chain combines TRBV28 with TRBJ1-2; 8 bases are a match to TRBD1. V shed 6 bases and J 4 bases; nucleotides not matched to a gene: 4. There are 13 residues in the CDR3. Germline CDR1 reads MDHEN; CDR2 reads SYDVKM.

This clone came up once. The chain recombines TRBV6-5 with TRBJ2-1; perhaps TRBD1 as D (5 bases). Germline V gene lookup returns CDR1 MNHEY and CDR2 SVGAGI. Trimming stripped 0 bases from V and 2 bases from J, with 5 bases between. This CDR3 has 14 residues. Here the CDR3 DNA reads TGTGCCAGCAGTTACTCCAGGGCCTACAATGAGCAGTTCTTC. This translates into CASSYSRAYNEQFF.